Each of the 14 T cell receptor beta chains below was sequenced from the same sample in a study of T cell clones after liver transplantation. Repertoires were generated with immunoSEQ multiplex PCR, while TCRdb's copy carries only in-frame clones and drops some. The top ten clones hold approximately 0.92% of a sample with tens of thousands of clones, 80% to 95% of them seen once. The sequencing used CD4+ T cells from blood, collected 25 months after liver transplant. All receptors derive from a human patient who received a liver transplant. Some T cells may be supplied by the graft donor.

This chain connects TRBV10-3 to TRBJ2-5; the match to TRBD2 covers 12 bases. The CDR3 spans 16 residues. Germline V gene sequence: CDR1 ENHRY, CDR2 SYGVKD. V lost 3 bases to trimming and J lost 5 bases; unmatched junction nucleotides: 7. The CDR3 nucleotides read TGTGCCATCAGTGATGCTAGCGGGAGGGCCGCGGAGACCCAGTACTTC. Translating gives CAISDASGRAAETQYF.

V gene TRBV7-3 combines with J gene TRBJ2-1; 14 bases fit TRBD2. The CDR3 consists of 16 residues. V was pared by 3 bases and J by 2 bases, with 0 bases of the junction left unmatched. Germline loops: CDR1 SGHTA, CDR2 FQGTGA. DNA of the CDR3: TGTGCCAGCAGCTTGACTAGCGGGAGGGCCTACAATGAGCAGTTCTTC. Translation gives CASSLTSGRAYNEQFF. Full variable domain (outside the CDR3, taken from reference TRBV7-3 and TRBJ2-1): GAGVSQTPSNKVTEKGKYVELRCDPISGHTALYWYRQSLGQGPEFLIYFQGTGAADDSGLPNDRFFAVRPEGSVSTLKIQRTERGDSAVYLCASSLTSGRAYNEQFFGPGTRLTVL.

This chain joins TRBV10-1 and TRBJ2-7; 8 bases are a match to TRBD1. The CDR3 extends over 15 amino acids. V lost 2 bases, J lost 3 bases, and 6 bases stayed unmatched. Per germline, CDR1 WNHNN and CDR2 SYGVQD (reference sequence). The CDR3 bases are TGCGCCAGCAGTGAGGGGACAGGTGGTAGCTACGAGCAGTACTTC. It codes for CASSEGTGGSYEQYF.

This chain joins TRBV2 and TRBJ1-1; a weak D match, TRBD1 (5 bases). This CDR3 is built from 15 residues. Deletions cut 8 bases from V and 3 bases from J, with 19 bases between. Germline V gives CDR1 SNHLY, CDR2 FYNNEI. CDR3 sequence reads: CASRPGGTQDTEAFF. CDR3 coding DNA: TGTGCCAGCCGGCCGGGGGGGACGCAGGACACTGAAGCTTTCTTT.

The rearrangement links TRBV28 to TRBJ1-4; 8 positions match TRBD1. From germline, CDR1 is MDHEN and CDR2 SYDVKM. V lost 7 bases, J lost 4 bases, and 8 bases stayed unmatched. The CDR3 spans 15 residues. Written as DNA, the CDR3 is TGTGCCAGCAATATACCAGGACAGGGTAATGAAAAACTGTTTTTT. This translates into CASNIPGQGNEKLFF.

The chain employs TRBV4-2 and TRBJ1-4, with a tentative D call TRBD1 (5 bases). Trimming left V 0 bases short and J 4 bases short, with 12 bases between. CDR1 and CDR2 from the germline V gene are LGHNA and YNFKEQ. This CDR3 region has 16 residues. CDR3 nucleotides: TGTGCCAGCAGCCAAGAGAACCGGGGCCTTAATGAAAAACTGTTTTTT. Translation: CASSQENRGLNEKLFF.

The rearrangement joins TRBV21-1 to TRBJ2-7; no DNA check was done on the table's D call, TRBD2. TRBV21-1 is assigned pseudogene status. CDR3 size: 20 residues. The CDR3: CASSSSRQINSLGPLREQYF. Here the CDR3 DNA reads TGTGCCAGCAGCAGTTCCAGACAAATTAACTCACTAGGCCCTCTGCGCGAGCAGTACTTC.

This clone was seen a handful of times. The chain employs TRBV11-3 and TRBJ2-1; D not certain. Trimming removed 4 bases from V and 5 bases from J, with 6 bases in between. The CDR3 runs 12 residues. From germline, CDR1 is SGHNT and CDR2 YENEEA. CDR3 in DNA: TGTGCCAGCAGCTCCGAACACAATGAGCAGTTCTTC. It yields the protein CASSSEHNEQFF.

The genes are TRBV7-2 and TRBJ1-6, with unresolved D. This CDR3 comprises 15 residues. The germline V and J ends were trimmed by 5 bases and 8 bases, with 16 bases remaining between them. Per the germline V gene, CDR1 is SGHTA and CDR2 is FQGNSA. The CDR3: CASSRSASIDSPLHF. The CDR3 DNA reads TGTGCCAGCAGCCGAAGTGCATCTATAGATTCACCCCTCCACTTT.

CDR3 nucleotide sequence: TGTGCCAGCAGTGAAGCGCGTGGACAGGGGTTAAATGAGCAGTTCTTC. The encoded protein is CASSEARGQGLNEQFF. This sequence joins TRBV6-1 and TRBJ2-1; TRBD1 matches at 9 bases. Unmatched junction bases numbered 7, after V lost 0 bases and J lost 7 bases. The germline V gene has CDR1 MNHNS and CDR2 SASEGT. The CDR3 totals 16 residues.

This clone turned up a few times. This same CDR3 is encoded by further DNA sequences in the sample. This chain joins TRBV9 and TRBJ2-7; D uncertain. Trimming pared 0 bases from V and 2 bases from J, leaving 15 bases between. The germline V gene has CDR1 SGDLS and CDR2 YYNGEE. The CDR3 contains 16 residues. The CDR3 DNA sequence: TGTGCCAGCAGCGTAGGTGAGGAGTTCATCCCCTACGAGCAGTACTTC. Protein product: CASSVGEEFIPYEQYF.

J is TRBJ2-7 and V is TRBV6-1, with TRBD2 matching 15 bases. V lost 1 base to trimming and J lost 1 base; unmatched junction nucleotides: 5. Germline V gives CDR1 MNHNS, CDR2 SASEGT. The CDR3 is made up of 18 amino acids. The CDR3 here is CASSEVSGLAGGSYEQYF. For the CDR3, the DNA is TGTGCCAGCAGTGAAGTATCGGGACTAGCGGGAGGTTCCTACGAGCAGTACTTC.

The chain recombines TRBV6-6 with TRBJ2-2; no clear D. Looked up from germline, CDR1 is MNHNY and CDR2 is SVGAGI (reference sequence). This CDR3 comprises 15 residues. Trimming left V 4 bases short and J 6 bases short, with 15 bases between. The CDR3 region is CASSSSISPPGELFF. The CDR3, as DNA: TGTGCCAGCAGTTCCTCCATAAGCCCGCCCGGGGAGCTGTTTTTT.

This rearrangement joins TRBV5-6 to TRBJ2-3; 10 nucleotides align to TRBD1. Per the germline V gene, CDR1 is SGHDT and CDR2 is YYEEEE. V lost 0 bases and J lost 4; bases outside the gene matches: 2. CDR3 size: 15 residues. This CDR3 reads CASSLAGTGADTQYF. As DNA, the CDR3 is TGTGCCAGCAGCTTGGCCGGGACAGGGGCAGATACGCAGTATTTT.